This entry lists 24 T cell receptor beta chains sequenced from one sample in a study of blood T cell repertoires in COVID-19. Produced via immunoSEQ multiplex PCR; TCRdb's table is partial and in-frame only. The sample consists of about 120,000 clones, 60% to 80% of them appearing once. Sequencing was carried out using peripheral blood. These receptor sequences come from a man in his 60s with acute or convalescent COVID-19.

The chain recombines TRBV13 with TRBJ2-1; TRBD2 might be the D (5 bases). The germline V and J ends were trimmed by 0 bases and 5 bases, with 11 bases remaining between them. The CDR3 extends over 15 amino acids. Germline V lookup: CDR1 PRHDT, CDR2 FYEKMQ (reference sequence). The CDR3, as DNA: TGTGCCAGCAGCTTAGGAAGCGGAATAAACAATGAGCAGTTCTTC. Its translation: CASSLGSGINNEQFF.

The rearrangement links TRBV3-1 (or the pseudogene TRBV3-2) to TRBJ1-6; 8 nucleotides align to TRBD1. V shed 5 bases and J 8 bases; nucleotides not matched to a gene: 8. Germline loops: CDR1 LGHDT, CDR2 YNNKEL (reference sequence). The CDR3 consists of 15 residues. DNA of the CDR3: TGTGCCAGCAGCGTTCGGACAGGGATCTATTCACCCCTCCACTTT. Amino acids: CASSVRTGIYSPLHF.

The chain recombines TRBV7-8 with TRBJ2-1, with TRBD2 matching 11 bases. The CDR3 spans 16 residues. Germline V gives CDR1 SGHVS, CDR2 FQNEAQ. V lost 3 bases, J lost 7 bases, and 8 bases stayed unmatched. CDR3 residues: CASSFVELAGANEQFF. The CDR3 DNA reads TGTGCCAGCAGCTTCGTGGAACTAGCGGGAGCTAATGAGCAGTTCTTC.

This chain uses TRBV29-1 with TRBJ2-3; 9 bases match TRBD1. J was trimmed by 6 bases and V by 8 bases; bases with no gene match: 12. The germline gives CDR1 SQVTM, CDR2 ANQGSEA. The CDR3 runs to 14 residues. CDR3 sequence: CSHNQGTGRDTQYF. The CDR3 region has the DNA TGCAGCCATAACCAGGGGACAGGGAGGGATACGCAGTATTTT.

This clone appeared a few times. This chain uses TRBV29-1 with TRBJ1-1; D ambiguous. V lost 3 bases and J 6 bases, leaving 17 bases between the germline ends. This CDR3 has 14 amino acids. Germline assignment: CDR1 SQVTM and CDR2 ANQGSEA. The CDR3 here is CSVDVGLLGSEAFF. The CDR3 region has the DNA TGCAGCGTTGATGTGGGTCTCCTCGGGTCTGAAGCTTTCTTT.

The chain links TRBV3-1 (or the pseudogene TRBV3-2) to TRBJ1-5; D gene unclear. This CDR3 is built from 14 residues. Germline assignment: CDR1 LGHDT and CDR2 YNNKEL (reference sequence). V was cut by 4 bases and J by 7 bases, with 14 bases left in between. CDR3 sequence reads: CASSPQGAGQPQHF. CDR3 nucleotides: TGTGCCAGCAGCCCCCAAGGCGCAGGCCAGCCCCAGCATTTT.

CDR3 in amino acids: CASSSGTGIRGELFF. CDR3 sequence (DNA): TGTGCCAGCAGCTCCGGGACAGGGATCAGAGGGGAGCTGTTTTTT. V is TRBV11-2 and J is TRBJ2-2; 9 bases line up with TRBD1. The CDR3 totals 15 residues. The junction had 8 bases not matched to a gene; V was cut back by 4 bases and J by 8 bases. Germline CDR1 is SGHAT and CDR2 is FQNNGV.

The V call is TRBV7-7, the J call TRBJ2-5; 9 bases line up with TRBD1. The V segment lost 4 bases and the J segment 5 bases; nucleotides outside the gene matches: 8. The CDR3 runs to 15 residues. CDR1 and CDR2 (germline): SSHAT, FNYEAQ (reference sequence). The CDR3 spells CASSSRGQGWETQYF. In DNA form, the CDR3 reads TGTGCCAGCAGCTCACGGGGACAGGGTTGGGAGACCCAGTACTTC.

The J gene is TRBJ2-7, the V gene TRBV12-5; possibly TRBD1 for D (6 bases). This CDR3 is 14 amino acids long. Germline CDR1 is LGHNT and CDR2 is FRNRAP. V was shortened by 6 bases and J by 5 bases, with 17 bases between the two germline ends. This CDR3 is CASGVGTGYDEQYF. In DNA, the CDR3 is TGTGCTAGTGGGGTTGGAACAGGGTACGACGAGCAGTACTTC.

This clone has just one count. The V call is TRBV7-2, the J call TRBJ1-2, with D perhaps TRBD1 (6 bases). The CDR3 runs to 13 residues. With 5 bases removed from V and 8 bases from J, the gap between germline ends came to 15 bases. Germline V CDR1 and CDR2: SGHTA, FQGNSA. The CDR3 DNA sequence: TGTGCCAGCAGCCCGACAGGAGCTGGGGGCTACACCTTC. This gives the protein CASSPTGAGGYTF.

The chain carries TRBV3-1 (or the pseudogene TRBV3-2) and TRBJ1-1; D is unresolved. Between the trimmed V and J ends, which lost 1 base and 6 bases, there was a span of 15 bases. Germline CDR1 is LGHDT and CDR2 is YNNKEL (reference sequence). This CDR3 has 15 amino acids. This CDR3 is CASSQGQLEHPEAFF. Written as DNA, the CDR3 is TGTGCCAGCAGCCAAGGCCAATTAGAGCACCCTGAAGCTTTCTTT.

The CDR3 protein is CASSPDRGLYEQYF. The CDR3 region has the DNA TGTGCCAGCAGTCCCGACAGGGGGCTATACGAGCAGTACTTC. The chain has TRBV7-9 and TRBJ2-7; 10 bases fit TRBD1. CDR1 is SEHNR and CDR2 is FQNEAQ in the germline V gene (reference sequence). With 6 bases clipped from V and 4 bases from J, the junction kept 6 bases outside the gene matches. The CDR3 loop spans 14 amino acids. Full variable domain (missing parts from reference TRBV7-9 and TRBJ2-7): DTGVSQNPRHKITKRGQNVTFRCDPISEHNRLYWYRQTLGQGPEFLTYFQNEAQLEKSRLLSDRFSAERPKGSFSTLEIQRTEQGDSAMYLCASSPDRGLYEQYFGPGTRLTVT.

This chain joins TRBV7-3 and TRBJ2-1, with 13 positions matching TRBD2. The trim removed 3 bases at V and 8 bases at J, leaving 4 bases unmatched. Germline V gene lookup returns CDR1 SGHTA and CDR2 FQGTGA. This CDR3 contains 15 residues. DNA of the CDR3: TGTGCCAGCAGCTTGACTAGCGGGGGGCCCGATGAGCAGTTCTTC. The encoded protein is CASSLTSGGPDEQFF.

This clone was detected only a few times. The chain has TRBV19 and TRBJ2-5; no reliable D call. The CDR3 sequence is 14 residues long. V lost 4 bases, J lost 2 bases, and 11 bases lay in between. Looked up from germline, CDR1 is LNHDA and CDR2 is SQIVND (reference sequence). In nucleotides, the CDR3 is TGTGCCAGTAGTAGAGAACAGAGTCAAGAGACCCAGTACTTC. Residues: CASSREQSQETQYF.

This clone has a single count. The CDR3 reads CASGTAKNTEAFF. Here the CDR3 DNA reads TGCGCCAGCGGGACAGCTAAGAACACTGAAGCTTTCTTT. The J gene is TRBJ1-1, the V gene TRBV10-2; 7 nucleotides match TRBD1. Germline CDR1 is WSHSY and CDR2 is SAAADI. With V trimmed by 8 bases and J by 1 base, 4 bases remained unmatched. The CDR3 spans 13 residues.

The J gene is TRBJ2-6, the V gene TRBV5-6, with D possibly being TRBD1 (5 bases). The CDR3 has 15 amino acids. With 3 bases removed from V and 0 bases from J, the gap between germline ends came to 7 bases. Germline values: CDR1 SGHDT, CDR2 YYEEEE. CDR3 nucleotides: TGTGCCAGCAGCTCGGACAACTCTGGGGCCAACGTCCTGACTTTC. Its translation: CASSSDNSGANVLTF.

The chain has TRBV7-6 and TRBJ2-2; TRBD1 matches 7 bases. Germline V gene data show CDR1 as SGHVS and CDR2 as FNYEAQ. The trim removed 4 bases at V and 2 bases at J, leaving 7 bases unmatched. CDR3 length: 16 amino acids. CDR3 protein: CASSSWTGQNTGELFF. CDR3 DNA sequence: TGTGCCAGCAGCTCGTGGACAGGTCAAAACACCGGGGAGCTGTTTTTT.

This clone occurred a few times. The CDR3 reads CASSLSRGSTEAFF. Here the CDR3 DNA reads TGTGCCAGCTCACTCTCCAGGGGTAGCACTGAAGCTTTCTTT. The chain uses TRBV18 and TRBJ1-1, with a tentative D call TRBD1 (6 bases). Germline V gene data show CDR1 as KGHSH and CDR2 as LQKENI. V was cut by 4 bases and J by 4 bases, with 13 bases left in between. CDR3 size: 14 residues.

The CDR3, as DNA: TGTGCCAGCAGCGAGACTAGCGGGAGAACCGGGGAGCTGTTTTTT. Encoded protein: CASSETSGRTGELFF. This chain connects TRBV3-1 (or the pseudogene TRBV3-2) to TRBJ2-2, with 12 bases matching TRBD2. This CDR3 has 15 residues. Germline-derived CDR1 and CDR2 are LGHDT and YNNKEL (reference sequence). V gave up 5 bases and J gave up 5 bases; unmatched junction bases: 3.

This clone has a handful of counts. The chain is built from TRBV19 and TRBJ2-7, with D possibly matching TRBD1 (6 bases). Trimming shortened V by 1 base and J by 1 base, and 11 bases separated the two germline ends. CDR1 and CDR2 from the germline V gene are LNHDA and SQIVND (reference sequence). The CDR3 has 15 amino acids. CDR3 sequence: CASSIAGAKSYEQYF. DNA of the CDR3: TGTGCCAGTAGTATAGCAGGGGCTAAGTCCTACGAGCAGTACTTC.

The chain employs TRBV28 and TRBJ2-3; possibly TRBD2 for D (6 bases). Germline CDR1 reads MDHEN; CDR2 reads SYDVKM. CDR3 size: 16 residues. Trimming pared 2 bases from V and 4 bases from J, leaving 16 bases between. CDR3 coding DNA: TGTGCCAGCAGTTTAAGCCCGGGAGCCCCCCCAGATACGCAGTATTTT. This codes for CASSLSPGAPPDTQYF. The complete variable domain, with remaining parts taken from reference TRBV28 and TRBJ2-3, reads DVKVTQSSRYLVKRTGEKVFLECVQDMDHENMFWYRQDPGLGLRLIYFSYDVKMKEKGDIPEGYSVSREKKERFSLILESASTNQTSMYLCASSLSPGAPPDTQYFGPGTRLTVL.

This chain's CDR3 is CASSYHRGQSVDTGELFF. For the CDR3, the DNA is TGTGCCAGCAGCTACCACAGGGGGCAGAGTGTGGACACCGGGGAGCTGTTTTTT. The gene calls are TRBV5-6 and TRBJ2-2, with 9 bases lining up with TRBD1. Trimming at V came to 3 bases and at J to 3 bases, leaving 12 bases not matched to a gene. The CDR3 has 18 amino acids. Germline loops: CDR1 SGHDT, CDR2 YYEEEE.

The J gene is TRBJ1-1, the V gene TRBV18; 7 bases map to TRBD1. This CDR3 comprises 15 residues. The germline V gene has CDR1 KGHSH and CDR2 LQKENI. With V trimmed by 1 base and J by 2 bases, 4 bases remained unmatched. CDR3 loop: CASSPQGAYNTEAFF. In DNA form, the CDR3 reads TGTGCCAGCTCACCACAGGGGGCGTATAACACTGAAGCTTTCTTT.

The V gene is TRBV14, the J gene TRBJ2-1, with TRBD2 as a possible D gene (5 bases). This CDR3 region has 14 residues. The V gene's germline CDR1 is SGHDN and CDR2 FVKESK. Trimming pared 4 bases from V and 1 base from J, leaving 8 bases between. CDR3 coding DNA: TGTGCCAGCAGCCCCCAGCGGTCCTACAATGAGCAGTTCTTC. Protein product: CASSPQRSYNEQFF.